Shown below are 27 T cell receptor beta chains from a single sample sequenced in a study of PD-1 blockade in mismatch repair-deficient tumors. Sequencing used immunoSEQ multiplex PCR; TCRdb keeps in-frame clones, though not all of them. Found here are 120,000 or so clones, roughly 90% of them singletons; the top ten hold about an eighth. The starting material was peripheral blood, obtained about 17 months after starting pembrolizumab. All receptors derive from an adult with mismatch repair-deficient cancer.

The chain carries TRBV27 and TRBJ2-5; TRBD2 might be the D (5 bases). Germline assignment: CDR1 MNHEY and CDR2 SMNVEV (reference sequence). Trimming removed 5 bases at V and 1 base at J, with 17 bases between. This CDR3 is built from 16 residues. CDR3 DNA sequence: TGTGCCAGCAGTCCCTCTATGGGTAGCGTCCAAGAGACCCAGTACTTC. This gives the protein CASSPSMGSVQETQYF.

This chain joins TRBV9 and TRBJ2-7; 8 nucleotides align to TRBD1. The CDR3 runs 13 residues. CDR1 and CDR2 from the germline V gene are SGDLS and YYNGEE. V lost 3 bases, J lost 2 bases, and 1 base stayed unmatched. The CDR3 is CASSATGAYEQYF. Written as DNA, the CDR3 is TGTGCCAGCAGCGCGACAGGGGCCTACGAGCAGTACTTC.

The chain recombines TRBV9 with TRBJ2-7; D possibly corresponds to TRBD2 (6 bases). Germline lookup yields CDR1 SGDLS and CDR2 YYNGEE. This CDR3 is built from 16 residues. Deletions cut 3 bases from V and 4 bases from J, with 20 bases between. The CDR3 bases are TGTGCCAGCAGCGCCGGGACTTCCCGAAGGGCTTACGAGCAGTACTTC. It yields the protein CASSAGTSRRAYEQYF.

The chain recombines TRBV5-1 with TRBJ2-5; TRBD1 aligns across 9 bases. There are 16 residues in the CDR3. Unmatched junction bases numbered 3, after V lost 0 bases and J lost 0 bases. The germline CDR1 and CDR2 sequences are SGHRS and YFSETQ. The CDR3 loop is CASSLGDREYQETQYF. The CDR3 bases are TGCGCCAGCAGCTTGGGGGACAGGGAGTACCAAGAGACCCAGTACTTC.

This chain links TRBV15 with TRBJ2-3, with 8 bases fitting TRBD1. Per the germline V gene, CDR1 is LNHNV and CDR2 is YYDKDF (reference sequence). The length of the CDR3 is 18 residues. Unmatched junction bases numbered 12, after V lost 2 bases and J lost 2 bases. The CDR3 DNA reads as TGTGCCACCAGCAGATCCAGGACAGGGAATCCCTACACAGATACGCAGTATTTT. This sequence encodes CATSRSRTGNPYTDTQYF.

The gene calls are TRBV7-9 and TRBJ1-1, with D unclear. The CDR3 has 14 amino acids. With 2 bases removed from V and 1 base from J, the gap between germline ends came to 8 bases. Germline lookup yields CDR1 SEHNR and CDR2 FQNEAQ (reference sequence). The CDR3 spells CASSLRGANTEAFF. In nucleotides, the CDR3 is TGTGCCAGCAGCTTACGTGGAGCGAACACTGAAGCTTTCTTT.

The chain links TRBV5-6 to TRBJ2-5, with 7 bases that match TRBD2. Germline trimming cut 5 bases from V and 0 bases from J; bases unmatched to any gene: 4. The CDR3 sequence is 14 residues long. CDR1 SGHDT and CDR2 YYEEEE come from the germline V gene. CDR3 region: CASSLGGYQETQYF. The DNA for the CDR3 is TGTGCCAGCAGTCTGGGGGGGTACCAAGAGACCCAGTACTTC.

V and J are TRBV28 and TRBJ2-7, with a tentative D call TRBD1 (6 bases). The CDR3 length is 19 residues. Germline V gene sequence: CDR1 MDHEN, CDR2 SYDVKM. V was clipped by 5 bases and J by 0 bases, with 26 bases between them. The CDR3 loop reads CASSPPGTPKEVPSYEQYF. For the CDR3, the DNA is TGTGCCAGCAGTCCACCCGGGACACCGAAGGAGGTTCCCTCCTACGAGCAGTACTTC.

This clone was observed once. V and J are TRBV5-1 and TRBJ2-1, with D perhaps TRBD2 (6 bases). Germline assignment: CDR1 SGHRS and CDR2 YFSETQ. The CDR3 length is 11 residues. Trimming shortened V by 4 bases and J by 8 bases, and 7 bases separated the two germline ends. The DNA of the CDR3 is TGCGCCAGCAGCGGAGGGGATGAGCAGTTCTTC. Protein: CASSGGDEQFF. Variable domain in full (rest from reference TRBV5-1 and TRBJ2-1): KAGVTQTPRYLIKTRGQQVTLSCSPISGHRSVSWYQQTPGQGLQFLFEYFSETQRNKGNFPGRFSGRQFSNSRSEMNVSTLELGDSALYLCASSGGDEQFFGPGTRLTVL.

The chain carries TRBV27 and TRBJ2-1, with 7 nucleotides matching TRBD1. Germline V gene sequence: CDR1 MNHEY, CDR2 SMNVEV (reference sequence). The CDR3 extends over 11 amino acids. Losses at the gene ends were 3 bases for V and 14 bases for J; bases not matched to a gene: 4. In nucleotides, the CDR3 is TGTGCCAGCAGTTTCGGGACAGTTAAGTTCTTC. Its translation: CASSFGTVKFF.

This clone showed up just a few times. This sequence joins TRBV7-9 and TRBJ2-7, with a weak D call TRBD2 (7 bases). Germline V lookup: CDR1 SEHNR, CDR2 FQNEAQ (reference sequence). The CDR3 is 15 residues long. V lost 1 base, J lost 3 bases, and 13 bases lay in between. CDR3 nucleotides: TGTGCCAGCAGCTTAGGGGGCGGGGGCCGCTACGAGCAGTACTTC. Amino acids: CASSLGGGGRYEQYF.

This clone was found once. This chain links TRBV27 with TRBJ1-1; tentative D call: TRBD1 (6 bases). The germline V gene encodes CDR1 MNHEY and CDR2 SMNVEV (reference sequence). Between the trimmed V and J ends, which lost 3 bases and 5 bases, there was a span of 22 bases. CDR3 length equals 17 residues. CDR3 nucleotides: TGTGCCAGCAGTTTTTTCTGGGGTAAAACAGGGAAGACTGAAGCTTTCTTT. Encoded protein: CASSFFWGKTGKTEAFF.

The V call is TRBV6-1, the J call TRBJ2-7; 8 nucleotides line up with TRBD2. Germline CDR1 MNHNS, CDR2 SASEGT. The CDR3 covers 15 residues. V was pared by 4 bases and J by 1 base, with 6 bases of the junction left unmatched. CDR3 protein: CASSVLADVSYEQYF. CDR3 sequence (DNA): TGTGCCAGCAGTGTACTAGCGGACGTGTCCTACGAGCAGTACTTC.

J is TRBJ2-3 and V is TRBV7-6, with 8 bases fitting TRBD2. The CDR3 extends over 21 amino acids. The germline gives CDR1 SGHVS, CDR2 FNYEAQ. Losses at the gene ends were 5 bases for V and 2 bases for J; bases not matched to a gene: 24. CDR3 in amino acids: CASSPAAVAGQPGSHTDTQYF. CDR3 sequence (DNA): TGTGCCAGCAGCCCAGCGGCGGTAGCGGGACAACCCGGGTCGCACACAGATACGCAGTATTTT.

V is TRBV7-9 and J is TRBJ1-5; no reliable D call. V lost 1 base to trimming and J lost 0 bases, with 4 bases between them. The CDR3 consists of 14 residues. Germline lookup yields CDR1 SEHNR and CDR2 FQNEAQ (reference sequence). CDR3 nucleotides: TGTGCCAGCAGCTTAGAAGGTAGCAATCAGCCCCAGCATTTT. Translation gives CASSLEGSNQPQHF.

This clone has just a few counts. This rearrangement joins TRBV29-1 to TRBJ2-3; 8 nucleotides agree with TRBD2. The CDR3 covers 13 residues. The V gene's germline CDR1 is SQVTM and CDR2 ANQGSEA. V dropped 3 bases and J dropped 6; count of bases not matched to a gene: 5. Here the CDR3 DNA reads TGCAGCGTTGAGGAGCGGGAGTGGGATACGCAGTATTTT. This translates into CSVEEREWDTQYF.

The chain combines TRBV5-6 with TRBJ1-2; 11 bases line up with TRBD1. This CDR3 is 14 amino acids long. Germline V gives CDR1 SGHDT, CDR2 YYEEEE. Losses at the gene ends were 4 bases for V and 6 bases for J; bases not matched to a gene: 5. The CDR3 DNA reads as TGTGCCAGCAGCGACGGGACAGGGGGGAATGGCTACACCTTC. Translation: CASSDGTGGNGYTF.

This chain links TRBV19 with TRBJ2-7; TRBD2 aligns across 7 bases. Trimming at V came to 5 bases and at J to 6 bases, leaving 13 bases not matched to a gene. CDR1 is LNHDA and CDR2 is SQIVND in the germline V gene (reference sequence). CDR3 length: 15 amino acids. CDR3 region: CASSPLAGAFREQYF. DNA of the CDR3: TGTGCCAGTAGTCCTTTAGCGGGTGCCTTTCGCGAGCAGTACTTC.

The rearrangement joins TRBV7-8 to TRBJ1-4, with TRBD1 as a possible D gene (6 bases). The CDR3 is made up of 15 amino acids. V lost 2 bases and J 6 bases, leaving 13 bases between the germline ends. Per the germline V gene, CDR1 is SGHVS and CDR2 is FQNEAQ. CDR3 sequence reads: CASSLLTGSYEKLFF. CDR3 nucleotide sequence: TGTGCCAGCAGCTTACTGACAGGTTCCTATGAAAAACTGTTTTTT.

CDR3 in amino acids: CAAGDNPFNEKLFF. CDR3 in DNA: TGTGCCGCCGGGGATAATCCATTTAATGAAAAACTGTTTTTT. This chain joins TRBV10-3 and TRBJ1-4; D call uncertain. Germline CDR1 is ENHRY and CDR2 is SYGVKD. The germline V and J ends were trimmed by 11 bases and 4 bases, with 17 bases remaining between them. This CDR3 comprises 14 residues.

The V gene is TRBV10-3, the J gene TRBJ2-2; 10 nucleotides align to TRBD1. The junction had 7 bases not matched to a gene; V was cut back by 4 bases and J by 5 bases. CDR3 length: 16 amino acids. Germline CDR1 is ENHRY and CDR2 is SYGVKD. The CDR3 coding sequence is TGTGCCATCAGTGCCGACAGGGGGCAGCGAACCGGGGAGCTGTTTTTT. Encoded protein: CAISADRGQRTGELFF.

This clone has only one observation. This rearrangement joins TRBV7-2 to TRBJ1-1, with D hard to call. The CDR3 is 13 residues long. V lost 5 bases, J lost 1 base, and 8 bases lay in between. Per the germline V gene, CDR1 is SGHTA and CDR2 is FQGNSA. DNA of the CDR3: TGTGCCAGCAGCCGCCAGGAGAACACTGAAGCTTTCTTT. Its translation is CASSRQENTEAFF.

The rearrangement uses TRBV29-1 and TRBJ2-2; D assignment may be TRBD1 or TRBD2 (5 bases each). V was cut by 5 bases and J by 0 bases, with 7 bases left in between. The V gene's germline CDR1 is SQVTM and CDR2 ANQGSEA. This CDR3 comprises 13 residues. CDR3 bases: TGCAGCGTTTGGGGGACGAACACCGGGGAGCTGTTTTTT. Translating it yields CSVWGTNTGELFF.

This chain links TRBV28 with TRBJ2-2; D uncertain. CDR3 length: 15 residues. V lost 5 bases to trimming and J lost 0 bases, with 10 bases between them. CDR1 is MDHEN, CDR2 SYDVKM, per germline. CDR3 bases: TGTGCCAGCAGTCTCCTTGGCCCGAACACCGGGGAGCTGTTTTTT. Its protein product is CASSLLGPNTGELFF.

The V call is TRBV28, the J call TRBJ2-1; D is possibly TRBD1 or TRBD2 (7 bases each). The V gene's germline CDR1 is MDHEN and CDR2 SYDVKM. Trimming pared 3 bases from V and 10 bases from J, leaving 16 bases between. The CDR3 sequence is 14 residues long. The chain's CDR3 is CASSFRGGRGEQFF. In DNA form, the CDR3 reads TGTGCCAGCAGTTTCAGGGGGGGAAGAGGCGAGCAGTTCTTC. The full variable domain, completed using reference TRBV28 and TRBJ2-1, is DVKVTQSSRYLVKRTGEKVFLECVQDMDHENMFWYRQDPGLGLRLIYFSYDVKMKEKGDIPEGYSVSREKKERFSLILESASTNQTSMYLCASSFRGGRGEQFFGPGTRLTVL.

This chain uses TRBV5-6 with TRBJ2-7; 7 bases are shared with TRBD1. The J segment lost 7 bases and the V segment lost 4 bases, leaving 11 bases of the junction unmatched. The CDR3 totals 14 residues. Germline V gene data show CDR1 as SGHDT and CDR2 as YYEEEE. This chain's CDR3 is CASSQGVDGREQYF. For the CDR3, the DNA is TGTGCCAGCAGCCAGGGGGTAGACGGTCGGGAGCAGTACTTC.

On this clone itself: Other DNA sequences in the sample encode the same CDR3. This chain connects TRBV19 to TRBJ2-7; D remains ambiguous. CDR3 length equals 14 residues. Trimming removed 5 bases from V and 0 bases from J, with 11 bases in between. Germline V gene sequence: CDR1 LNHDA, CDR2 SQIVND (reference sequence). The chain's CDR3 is CASSPRTSSYEQYF. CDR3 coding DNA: TGTGCCAGTAGTCCACGGACGAGCTCCTACGAGCAGTACTTC.